This T cell receptor beta chain derives from a study of Graves' ophthalmopathy and Graves' hyperthyroidism. Study-wide results and caveats: Blood samples also showed most expanded thyroid clonotypes exceeding 0.001 frequency.

Amplification targeted the TCR beta CDR3 regions, with RNA transcripts as the source material. The first round was an RT-PCR with HTBI primers, and the second round was a multiplex PCR. In TCRdb, the multiplex PCR reads were re-called with MiXCR into one record per CDR3 protein. The sample lists about 660,000 distinct CDR3 sequences, more than 40% occurring once. On this clonotype itself: Its matching antigen is unknown.

Lactation, pregnancy, uncontrolled infections and other autoimmune diseases were all grounds for excluding patients. It was from over 8.5 ml of fresh peripheral blood that the PBMCs came. Germline loops: CDR1 LNHNV, CDR2 YYDKDF (reference sequence). This CDR3 contains 11 residues. V dropped 5 bases and J dropped 10; count of bases not matched to a gene: 3. Input material: peripheral blood. The receptor was isolated from an adult man with Graves' ophthalmopathy. This chain links TRBV15 with TRBJ1-1; 8 bases are a match to TRBD1. This CDR3 is CATSPGTGAFF. The CDR3 bases are TGTGCCACCAGCCCCGGGACAGGAGCTTTCTTT.